This TCR beta chain was documented in a study of T cells in Graves' hyperthyroidism and ophthalmopathy. Amplification targeted TCR beta CDR3 regions from RNA transcripts. Carried out on the TCR CDR3, a first-round RT-PCR used the HTBI primer set. TCRdb used MiXCR to reprocess the multiplex PCR reads, holding one entry per CDR3 protein. The table lists roughly 700,000 distinct CDR3 sequences, roughly 17% of them singletons. Researchers barred patients who had uncontrolled infection, other autoimmune disease, pregnancy or lactation. The authors obtained PBMCs from roughly 10 ml of fresh peripheral blood. This clonotype showed up many times. Germline CDR1 and CDR2: SEHNR and FQNEAQ (reference sequence). The CDR3 is 14 residues long. Unmatched junction bases numbered 8, after V lost 5 bases and J lost 5 bases.

The rearrangement uses TRBV7-9 and TRBJ2-7, with TRBD1 matching 8 bases. Sequenced sample: blood. This sequence was found in a man aged 50 to 60 with Graves' hyperthyroidism. CDR3 sequence reads: CASSTRTGSNEQYF. DNA of the CDR3: TGTGCCAGCAGCACGCGGACAGGGTCCAACGAGCAGTACTTC.